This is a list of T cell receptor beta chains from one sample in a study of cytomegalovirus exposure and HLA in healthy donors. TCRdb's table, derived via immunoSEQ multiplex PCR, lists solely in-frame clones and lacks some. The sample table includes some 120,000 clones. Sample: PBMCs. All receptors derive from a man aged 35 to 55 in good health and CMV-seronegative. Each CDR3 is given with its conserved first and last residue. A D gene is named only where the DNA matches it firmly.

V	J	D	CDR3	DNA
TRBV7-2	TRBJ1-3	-	CASAWGGGGNTIYF	TGTGCCAGCGCCTGGGGGGGCGGCGGAAACACCATATATTTT
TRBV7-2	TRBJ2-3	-	CAWRGAAGDTQYF	TGTGCCTGGCGCGGGGCCGCGGGCGATACGCAGTATTTT
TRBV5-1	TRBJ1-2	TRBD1	CASSLVSGGAYGYTF	TGCGCCAGCAGCTTGGTGTCAGGGGGCGCCTATGGCTACACCTTC
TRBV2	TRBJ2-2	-	CASSRSSGYTGELFF	TGTGCCAGCAGCCGTAGTAGCGGATACACCGGGGAGCTGTTTTTT
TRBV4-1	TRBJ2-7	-	CASSQFPGADYEQYF	TGCGCCAGCAGCCAATTTCCAGGGGCGGACTACGAGCAGTACTTC
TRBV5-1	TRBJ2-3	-	CASSPDGGTQYF	TGCGCCAGCAGCCCGGACGGGGGAACGCAGTATTTT
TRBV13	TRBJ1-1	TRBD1	CASSLRGRQNTEAFF	TGTGCCAGCAGCTTAAGGGGGCGGCAGAACACTGAAGCTTTCTTT
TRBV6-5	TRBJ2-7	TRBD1	CASRQGLSYEQYF	TGTGCCAGCCGACAGGGGTTGAGCTACGAGCAGTACTTC
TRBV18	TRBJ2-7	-	CASSPHGGLNEQYF	TGTGCCAGCTCACCACACGGGGGGCTGAACGAGCAGTACTTC
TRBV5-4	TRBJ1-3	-	CASSFRQGNTIYF	TGTGCCAGCAGCTTCCGGCAGGGGAACACCATATATTTT
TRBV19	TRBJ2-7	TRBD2	CASSFAGGVYEQYF	TGTGCCAGTAGTTTTGCGGGAGGAGTCTACGAGCAGTACTTC
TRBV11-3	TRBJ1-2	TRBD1	CASSFWGQGPIFYGYTF	TGTGCCAGCAGCTTTTGGGGACAGGGTCCCATCTTTTATGGCTACACCTTC
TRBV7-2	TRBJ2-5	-	CASSLDGGTMGETQYF	TGTGCCAGCAGCTTAGACGGGGGTACAATGGGGGAGACCCAGTACTTC
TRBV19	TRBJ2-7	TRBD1	CASSRDRVSYEQYF	TGTGCCAGTAGTAGGGACAGGGTATCCTACGAGCAGTACTTC
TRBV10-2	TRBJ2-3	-	CASSETEPQVDTQYF	TGCGCCAGCAGTGAGACGGAGCCACAAGTAGATACGCAGTATTTT
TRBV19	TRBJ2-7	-	CASSEDTGLYEQYF	TGTGCCAGTAGTGAGGACACCGGATTATACGAGCAGTACTTC
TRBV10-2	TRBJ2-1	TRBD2	CASRPRGTSGSGEQFF	TGCGCCAGCCGACCACGGGGGACTAGCGGGAGTGGTGAGCAGTTCTTC
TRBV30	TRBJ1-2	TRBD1	CAWKRTGGPYGYTF	TGTGCCTGGAAAAGGACAGGGGGGCCCTATGGCTACACCTTC
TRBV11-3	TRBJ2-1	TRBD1	CASSLMGQGANEQFF	TGTGCCAGCAGCTTAATGGGACAGGGTGCGAATGAGCAGTTCTTC
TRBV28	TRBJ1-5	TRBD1	CASRGQFQHF	TGTGCCAGCAGGGGACAGTTCCAGCATTTT
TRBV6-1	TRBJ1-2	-	CASNAGKTNYGYTF	TGTGCCAGCAACGCAGGGAAAACTAACTATGGCTACACCTTC
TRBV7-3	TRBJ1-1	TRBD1	CASSPGGRRNTEAFF	TGTGCCAGCAGCCCAGGGGGACGGAGGAACACTGAAGCTTTCTTT
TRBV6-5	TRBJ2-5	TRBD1	CASSPPAGGLETQYF	TGTGCCAGCAGTCCCCCCGCAGGGGGCTTGGAGACCCAGTACTTC
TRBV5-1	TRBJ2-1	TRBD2	CASSLAGGRAEQFF	TGCGCCAGCAGTCTAGCGGGAGGGCGGGCTGAGCAGTTCTTC
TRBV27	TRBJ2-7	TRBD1	CASSDWDRAYEQYF	TGTGCCAGCAGTGATTGGGACAGAGCCTACGAGCAGTACTTC
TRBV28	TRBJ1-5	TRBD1	CASSKDRARVQPQHF	TGTGCCAGCAGCAAGGACAGGGCGAGAGTGCAGCCCCAGCATTTT
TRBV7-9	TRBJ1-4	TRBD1	CASTFGTGNEKLFF	TGTGCCAGCACCTTTGGGACAGGAAATGAAAAACTGTTTTTT
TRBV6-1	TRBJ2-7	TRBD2	CASTSGSSYEQYF	TGTGCCAGTACTAGCGGGAGCTCCTACGAGCAGTACTTC
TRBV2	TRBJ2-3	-	CASRGTQRSTDTQYF	TGTGCCAGCAGGGGGACTCAGAGAAGCACAGATACGCAGTATTTT
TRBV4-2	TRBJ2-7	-	CASSHRGYEQYF	TGTGCCAGCAGCCACAGGGGCTACGAGCAGTACTTC
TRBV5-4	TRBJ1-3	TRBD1	CASSPGQGAGNTIYF	TGTGCCAGCAGCCCGGGACAGGGGGCTGGAAACACCATATATTTT
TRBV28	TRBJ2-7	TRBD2	CASVSIAGSSYEQYF	TGTGCCAGCGTTTCTATAGCGGGATCTTCCTACGAGCAGTACTTC
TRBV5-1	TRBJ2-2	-	CASSLLGTPGELFF	TGCGCCAGCAGCCTCCTGGGGACTCCCGGGGAGCTGTTTTTT
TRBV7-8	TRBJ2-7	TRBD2	CASSLASKAGAGNEQYF	TGTGCCAGCAGCTTAGCCTCGAAGGCGGGAGCTGGGAACGAGCAGTACTTC
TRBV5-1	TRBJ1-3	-	CASSWGDRGDTIYF	TGCGCCAGCAGCTGGGGAGATCGAGGAGACACCATATATTTT
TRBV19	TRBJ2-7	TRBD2	CASSISSGRYEQYF	TGTGCCAGTAGTATCTCTAGCGGGAGATACGAGCAGTACTTC
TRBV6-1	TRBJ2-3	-	CASRPQVGGDTQYF	TGTGCCAGCAGACCCCAGGTCGGTGGAGATACGCAGTATTTT
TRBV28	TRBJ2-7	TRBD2	CASSNGLAGGAGEQYF	TGTGCCAGCAGCAACGGACTAGCGGGAGGGGCAGGCGAGCAGTACTTC
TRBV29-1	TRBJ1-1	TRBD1	CSVRRQGAPQNEAFF	TGCAGCGTACGCCGACAGGGGGCTCCTCAAAATGAAGCTTTCTTT
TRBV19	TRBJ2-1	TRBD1	CASRTTGGNEQFF	TGTGCCAGTAGGACTACAGGGGGGAATGAGCAGTTCTTC
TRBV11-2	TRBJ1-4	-	CASSSQPGSTGGEKLFF	TGTGCCAGCAGCTCGCAACCAGGGAGCACGGGGGGGGAAAAACTGTTTTTT
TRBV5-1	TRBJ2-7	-	CASSLVTGTYEQYF	TGCGCCAGCAGCTTGGTGACCGGGACCTACGAGCAGTACTTC
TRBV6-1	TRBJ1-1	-	CASSEGGQGEAFF	TGTGCCAGCAGTGAAGGGGGGCAGGGAGAAGCTTTCTTT
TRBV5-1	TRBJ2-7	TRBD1	CASSLEADRAYEQYF	TGCGCCAGCAGCTTGGAAGCGGACAGGGCCTACGAGCAGTACTTC
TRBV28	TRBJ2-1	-	CASSTRAYNEQFF	TGTGCCAGCAGTACCCGGGCCTACAATGAGCAGTTCTTC
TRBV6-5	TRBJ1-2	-	CASRDTFNYGYTF	TGTGCCAGCAGGGACACCTTCAATTATGGCTACACCTTC
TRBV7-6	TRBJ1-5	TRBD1	CASSPGTGDNQPQHF	TGTGCCAGCAGCCCCGGGACAGGGGACAATCAGCCCCAGCATTTT
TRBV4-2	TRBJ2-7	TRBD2	CASSVGLAGGQQAYEQYF	TGTGCCAGCAGCGTGGGACTAGCGGGAGGGCAGCAGGCCTACGAGCAGTACTTC
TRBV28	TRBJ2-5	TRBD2	CASSWGTGLAGEETQYF	TGTGCCAGCAGTTGGGGAACCGGACTAGCGGGAGAAGAGACCCAGTACTTC
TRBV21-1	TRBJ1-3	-	CASKTGRKTGNTIYF	TGTGCCAGCAAAACGGGGAGGAAAACCGGAAACACCATATATTTT
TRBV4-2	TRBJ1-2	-	CASSQGVSGLYGYTF	TGTGCCAGCAGCCAAGGCGTTTCTGGGCTCTATGGCTACACCTTC
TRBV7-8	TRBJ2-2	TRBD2	CASSWPGLAGVSNTGELFF	TGTGCCAGCAGCTGGCCGGGACTAGCGGGAGTATCAAACACCGGGGAGCTGTTTTTT
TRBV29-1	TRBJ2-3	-	CSVPNLGGTPDTQYF	TGCAGCGTCCCGAACCTGGGAGGAACCCCAGATACGCAGTATTTT
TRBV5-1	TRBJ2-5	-	CASKGDPQETQYF	TGCGCCAGCAAGGGGGACCCCCAAGAGACCCAGTACTTC
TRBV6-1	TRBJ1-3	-	CASSEVSGGRTIYF	TGTGCCAGCAGTGAAGTTTCCGGCGGGAGGACCATATATTTT